The entry below describes one TCR beta chain. The sample originates from a study of blood T cell repertoires in COVID-19. Whole-study context: COVID-19 samples from acute and convalescent phases originated in the United States, Italy and Spain. Sources were T cells, B-cell-depleted T cells, or PBMCs; the material itself was cDNA or gDNA.

In the source study's methods: Reference gene primer amplification in the assay estimated nucleated cell counts. Profiling relied on immunoSEQ multiplex PCR, and the TCRdb table lists in-frame clones only, not all of them. V and J calls plus clone size are reproduced from that table; the DNA served to infer D and trimming. The sample consists of some 350,000 clones, around 84% of them appearing once. The V end lost 0 bases, the J end lost 5 bases, and 10 bases lay between the germline ends. Germline V lookup: CDR1 SGDLS, CDR2 YYNGEE. The CDR3 has 14 amino acids. The TCR was taken from a human donor in a cohort sampled during active COVID-19. V gene TRBV9 combines with J gene TRBJ2-3; D might be TRBD2 (6 bases). Sequenced sample: peripheral blood. CDR3 nucleotides: TGTGCCAGCAGCGTAGCCGGGGGTGGAGATACGCAGTATTTT. Translating gives CASSVAGGGDTQYF.